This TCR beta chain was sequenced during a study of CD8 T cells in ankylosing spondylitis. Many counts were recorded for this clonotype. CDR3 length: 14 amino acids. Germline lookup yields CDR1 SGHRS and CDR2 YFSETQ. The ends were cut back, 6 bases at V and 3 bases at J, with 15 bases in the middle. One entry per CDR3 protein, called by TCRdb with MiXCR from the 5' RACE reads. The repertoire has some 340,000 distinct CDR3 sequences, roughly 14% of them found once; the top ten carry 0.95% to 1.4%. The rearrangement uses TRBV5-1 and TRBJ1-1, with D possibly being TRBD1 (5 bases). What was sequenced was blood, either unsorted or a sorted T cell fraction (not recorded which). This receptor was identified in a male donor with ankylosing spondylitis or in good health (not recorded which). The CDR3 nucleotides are TGCGCCAGCACCTGGGGAGGGGTGGACACTGAAGCTTTCTTT. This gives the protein CASTWGGVDTEAFF.